This T cell receptor beta chain was sequenced for a study of shared clonotypes between healthy human individuals (dated by TCRdb to the early 2020s). For context, the study as a whole: The cohort comprised a couple of women and a few men aged 18 to 49 years. Per donor, three plates each were used for CD4 naive and CD4 memory, two for CD8 naive, and one for CD8 memory. The study deeply sequenced blood TCR repertoires of about 5 healthy adults to estimate repertoire size and the extent of clonotype sharing between individuals. To increase sequencing depth and limit assay-specific biases, different laboratories used diverse techniques to prepare libraries and sequence TCR repertoires. Between about 0.8 and 8.9 billion PBMCs per donor were obtained by leukapheresis.

As for this clone: This receptor's antigen is unknown. Base quality data are lacking; no much larger clone is found one base away.

For the CD8 naive samples, CD45RO-negative cells were positively selected for CCR7, yielding a CD45RA+CCR7+ population from which TemRA cells were excluded. Healthy HIV-negative adults with no recently reported acute infections or vaccinations were included as donors. All donors were Caucasian adults living in Nashville, Tennessee, USA. After blood collection by leukapheresis, PBMCs were isolated using Ficoll-Histopaque density gradient centrifugation and then cryopreserved in the vapor phase of liquid nitrogen. Analytical flow cytometry was used to check the purity and quantity of each magnetically sorted T cell population. Genomic DNA was isolated from every sorted fraction and measured by UV absorbance on a Nanodrop 2000c. Reading the germline V gene gives CDR1 MNHEY and CDR2 SVGAGI. Including the terminal cysteine and phenylalanine, the CDR3 comprises 13 residues. The only DNA kept is the CDR3, 39 bases in frame from the first base. Trimming costs V 4 bases and J 4 bases, and their ends lie 10 bases apart.

Overall results and qualifications from the work: Naive subsets generally had larger estimated clonotype richness than memory subsets did. Incomplete sequencing was indicated by rarefaction of sorted-subset datasets, despite the large sequencing depth. Pairwise subsampling indicated that sequencing depth was expected to affect the degree of clonotype sharing among donors. The genetic and exposure-history diversity represented was limited by the small number of donors. Sampling was restricted to blood, and TCR repertoires in tissue are likely to differ from TCR repertoires in blood. Across a handful of donors, approximately 4.6% of naive CD4, more than 3% of naive CD8, about 2.3% of memory CD4, and around 0.4% of memory CD8 clonotypes were shared. Higher generation probabilities were observed for clonotypes shared by all four sorted-subset donors than for non-shared clonotypes.

Using the deep immunoSEQ assay, TCR CDR3 regions were amplified from genomic DNA by multiplex PCR. Extracted genomic DNA from each cell subset was spread evenly across all wells of several immunoSEQ 96-well plates, with each plate serving as a replicate. For sorted subsets, around 0.2 ug of genomic DNA, equivalent to around 30,000 T cell genomes, went into each replicate PCR. The purified libraries were quantified using a Qubit 3.0 fluorometer, sized with a Bioanalyzer 2100, and then quantified again using the KAPA Library Quantification kit. A separate single-read 150-cycle Illumina NextSeq 550 flow cell was used to sequence each immunoSEQ 96-well plate. Per the authors' processing: The immunoSEQ output contained only junctional sequences without quality scores, so filtering could not match that applied to full-length reads. To assign V/J genes and CDR3, sequences were annotated using PyIR, a Python wrapper for IgBLAST v1.9, with IMGT germline references. Reads were filtered out if the reads had weak V/J assignments (E-value above 1e-6), no CDR3, stop codons, out-of-frame junctions, or ambiguous translated residues. A V3J clonotype was defined by an identical inferred V gene, J gene, and CDR3 amino acid sequence. Percentage overlap between repertoires was calculated by dividing the number of shared unique clonotypes by the size of the smaller repertoire. RTK rarefaction, the Chao1 estimator, and Recon v2.1 estimates of unobserved clonotypes were used to assess repertoire richness. For all TCRbeta clonotypes obtained by the gDNA method from several donors, generation probabilities were computed with OLGA. The table comes from immuneACCESS by way of TCRdb, which keeps in-frame sequences with V and J called. Part of the clones is missing from these tables; in studies checked, under half for an unresolved V gene and the rest for unknown reasons. The V and J calls and clone size are taken from that table; D and trimming were inferred from the DNA. A total of about 2.1 million clones appear in this sample, around 93% of them only once. The ten biggest clones cover approximately 1.6% of the sample.

The sequence is built from TRBV6-5 and TRBJ1-2; D gene: possibly TRBD1, on 6 matching bases. The sample consisted of naive CD8+ T cells from PBMCs. Per the publication, the cell subset or site label means: CD45RA+CCR7+. The source is a man aged 18 to 35 in good health. Some clones in this sample may be carry-over from other donors' samples. The encoded CDR3 is CASSSGQIYGYTF. The sequence in DNA is TGTGCCAGCAGTTCCGGACAGATCTATGGCTACACCTTC.